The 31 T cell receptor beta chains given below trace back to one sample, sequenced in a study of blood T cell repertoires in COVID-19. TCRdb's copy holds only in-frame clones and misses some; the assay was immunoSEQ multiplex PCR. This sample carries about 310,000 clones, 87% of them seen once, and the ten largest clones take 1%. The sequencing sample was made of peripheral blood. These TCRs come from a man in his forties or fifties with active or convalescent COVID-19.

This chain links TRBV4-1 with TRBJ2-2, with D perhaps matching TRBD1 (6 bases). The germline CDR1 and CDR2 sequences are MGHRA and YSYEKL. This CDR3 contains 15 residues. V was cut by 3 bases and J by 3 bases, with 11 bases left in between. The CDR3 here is CASSHGGLDTGELFF. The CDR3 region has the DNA TGCGCCAGCAGCCATGGGGGCTTGGACACCGGGGAGCTGTTTTTT.

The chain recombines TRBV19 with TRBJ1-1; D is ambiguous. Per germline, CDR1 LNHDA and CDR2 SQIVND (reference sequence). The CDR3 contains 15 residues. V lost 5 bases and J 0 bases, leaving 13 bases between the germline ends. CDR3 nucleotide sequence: TGTGCCAGTAGTGCTCAAGGAGGATTGAACACTGAAGCTTTCTTT. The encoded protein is CASSAQGGLNTEAFF.

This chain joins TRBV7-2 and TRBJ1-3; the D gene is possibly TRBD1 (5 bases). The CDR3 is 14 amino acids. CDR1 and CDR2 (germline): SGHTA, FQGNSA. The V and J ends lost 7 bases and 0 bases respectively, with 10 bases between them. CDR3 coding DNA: TGTGCCAGCAACAAACAGGACTCTGGAAACACCATATATTTT. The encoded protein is CASNKQDSGNTIYF.

CDR3 bases: TGTGCCAGCAGCTTGGGGGCAAGGAACTATGGCTACACCTTC. As protein: CASSLGARNYGYTF. The chain is built from TRBV5-5 and TRBJ1-2; D gene unclear. The germline gives CDR1 SGHKS, CDR2 YYEKEE (reference sequence). CDR3 size: 14 residues. V was trimmed by 0 bases and J by 2 bases, leaving 8 bases between them. Full variable domain (remainder filled in from reference TRBV5-5 and TRBJ1-2): DAGVTQSPTHLIKTRGQQVTLRCSPISGHKSVSWYQQVLGQGPQFIFQYYEKEERGRGNFPDRFSARQFPNYSSELNVNALLLGDSALYLCASSLGARNYGYTFGSGTRLTVV.

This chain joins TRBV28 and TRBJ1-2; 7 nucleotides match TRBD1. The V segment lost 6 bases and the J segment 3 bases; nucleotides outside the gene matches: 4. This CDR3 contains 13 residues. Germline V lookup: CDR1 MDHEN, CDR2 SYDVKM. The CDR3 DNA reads TGTGCCAGCAGACAGGGGACATACTATGGCTACACCTTC. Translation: CASRQGTYYGYTF.

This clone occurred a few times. This CDR3 reads CASTLGLFSGNTIYF. In DNA, the CDR3 is TGTGCCAGCACTCTGGGGCTGTTCTCTGGAAACACCATATATTTT. The rearrangement joins TRBV2 to TRBJ1-3, with D perhaps TRBD1 (5 bases). The CDR3 has 15 residues. Germline-derived CDR1 and CDR2 are SNHLY and FYNNEI. The V end was cut by 7 bases, the J end by 0 bases, with 13 bases between.

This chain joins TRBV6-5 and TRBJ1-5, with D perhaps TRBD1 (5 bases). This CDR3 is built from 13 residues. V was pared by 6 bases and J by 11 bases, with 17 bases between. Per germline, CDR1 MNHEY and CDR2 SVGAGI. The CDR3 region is CASRPPGGVTQHF. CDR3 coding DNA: TGTGCCAGCAGACCTCCCGGGGGGGTGACCCAGCATTTT.

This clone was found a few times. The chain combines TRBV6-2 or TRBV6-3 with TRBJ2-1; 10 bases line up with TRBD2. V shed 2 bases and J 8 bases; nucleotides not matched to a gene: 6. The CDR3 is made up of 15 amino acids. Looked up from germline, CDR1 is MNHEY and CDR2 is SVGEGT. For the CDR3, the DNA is TGTGCCAGCAGTTACGGGGCTAGCGGGAGTTATGAGCAGTTCTTC. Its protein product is CASSYGASGSYEQFF.

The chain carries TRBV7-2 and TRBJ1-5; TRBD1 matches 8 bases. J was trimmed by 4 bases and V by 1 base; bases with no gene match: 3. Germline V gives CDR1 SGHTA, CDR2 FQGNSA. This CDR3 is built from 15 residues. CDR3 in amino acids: CASSLDWTGNQPQHF. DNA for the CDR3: TGTGCCAGCAGCTTAGATTGGACAGGGAATCAGCCCCAGCATTTT.

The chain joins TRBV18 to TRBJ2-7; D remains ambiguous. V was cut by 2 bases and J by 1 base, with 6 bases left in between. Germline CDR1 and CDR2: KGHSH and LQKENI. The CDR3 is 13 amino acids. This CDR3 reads CASSPTDSYEQYF. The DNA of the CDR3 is TGTGCCAGCTCACCAACAGATTCCTACGAGCAGTACTTC.

Written as DNA, the CDR3 is TGTGCCACCAGCAGGGACCGGGACAGGGGGATGGCTTTCTTT. Translated, it gives CATSRDRDRGMAFF. The chain has TRBV15 and TRBJ1-1; 11 nucleotides align to TRBD1. J lost 11 bases, V lost 3 bases, and 8 bases had no gene match. The CDR3 extends over 14 amino acids. Germline CDR1 and CDR2: LNHNV and YYDKDF (reference sequence).

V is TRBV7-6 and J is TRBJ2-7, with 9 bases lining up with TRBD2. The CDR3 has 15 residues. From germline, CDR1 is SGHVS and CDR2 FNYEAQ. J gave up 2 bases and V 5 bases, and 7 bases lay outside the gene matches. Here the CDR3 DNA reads TGTGCCAGCAGCCTCACTAGCGGGCAAGCCTACGAGCAGTACTTC. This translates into CASSLTSGQAYEQYF.

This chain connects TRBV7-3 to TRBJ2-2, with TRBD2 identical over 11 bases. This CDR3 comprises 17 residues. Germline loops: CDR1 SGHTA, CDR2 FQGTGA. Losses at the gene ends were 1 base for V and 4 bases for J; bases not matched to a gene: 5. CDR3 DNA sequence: TGTGCCAGCAGCTTAATAGCGGGAGGGCGGGGCACCGGGGAGCTGTTTTTT. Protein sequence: CASSLIAGGRGTGELFF.

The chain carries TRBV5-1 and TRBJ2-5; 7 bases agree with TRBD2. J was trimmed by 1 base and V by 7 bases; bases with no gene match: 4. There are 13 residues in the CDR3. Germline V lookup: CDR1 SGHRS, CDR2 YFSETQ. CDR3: CASGGGLQETQYF. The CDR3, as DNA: TGCGCCAGCGGGGGGGGTCTCCAAGAGACCCAGTACTTC.

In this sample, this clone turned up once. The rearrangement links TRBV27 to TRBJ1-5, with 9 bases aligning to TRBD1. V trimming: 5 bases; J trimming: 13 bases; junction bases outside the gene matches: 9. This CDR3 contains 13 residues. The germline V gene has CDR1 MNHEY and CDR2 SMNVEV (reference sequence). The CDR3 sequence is CASSHGTGQGQHF. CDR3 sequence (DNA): TGTGCCAGCAGTCATGGAACGGGACAGGGTCAGCATTTT.

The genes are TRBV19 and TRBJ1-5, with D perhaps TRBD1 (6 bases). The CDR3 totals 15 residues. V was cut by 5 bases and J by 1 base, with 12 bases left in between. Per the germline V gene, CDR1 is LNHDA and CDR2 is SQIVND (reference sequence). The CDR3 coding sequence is TGTGCCAGTAGTGTACAGGGCAACAGCAATCAGCCCCAGCATTTT. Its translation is CASSVQGNSNQPQHF.

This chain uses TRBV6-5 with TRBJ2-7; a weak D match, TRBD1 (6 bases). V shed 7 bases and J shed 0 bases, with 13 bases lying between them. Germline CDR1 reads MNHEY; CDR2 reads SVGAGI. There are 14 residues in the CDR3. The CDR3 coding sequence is TGTGCCAGCACCAGGACAGTGAGCTCCTACGAGCAGTACTTC. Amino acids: CASTRTVSSYEQYF.

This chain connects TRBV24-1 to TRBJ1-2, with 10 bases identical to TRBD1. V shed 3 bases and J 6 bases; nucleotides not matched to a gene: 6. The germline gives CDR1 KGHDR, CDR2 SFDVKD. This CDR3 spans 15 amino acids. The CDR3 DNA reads TGTGCCACCAGTGATGGCGGACAGGGGGAGAATGGCTACACCTTC. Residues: CATSDGGQGENGYTF.

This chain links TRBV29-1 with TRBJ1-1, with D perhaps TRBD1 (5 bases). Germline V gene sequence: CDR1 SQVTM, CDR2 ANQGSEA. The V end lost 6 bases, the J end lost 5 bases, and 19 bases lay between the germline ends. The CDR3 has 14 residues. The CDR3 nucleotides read TGCAGCGTCCTCGGGCAGGGATTAACGACTGAAGCTTTCTTT. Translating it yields CSVLGQGLTTEAFF.

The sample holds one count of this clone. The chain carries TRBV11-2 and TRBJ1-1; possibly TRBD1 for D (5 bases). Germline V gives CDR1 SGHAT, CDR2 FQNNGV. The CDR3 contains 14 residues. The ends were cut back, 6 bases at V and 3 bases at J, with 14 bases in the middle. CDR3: CASSPDRAHTEAFF. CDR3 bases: TGTGCCAGCAGTCCTGACAGAGCTCACACTGAAGCTTTCTTT.

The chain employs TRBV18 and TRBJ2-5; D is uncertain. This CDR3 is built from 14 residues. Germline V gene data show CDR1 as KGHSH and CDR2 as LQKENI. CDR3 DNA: TGTCCCCCAGCAGAGCCCAGCGACGGGGAGACCCAGTACTTC. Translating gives CPPAEPSDGETQYF.

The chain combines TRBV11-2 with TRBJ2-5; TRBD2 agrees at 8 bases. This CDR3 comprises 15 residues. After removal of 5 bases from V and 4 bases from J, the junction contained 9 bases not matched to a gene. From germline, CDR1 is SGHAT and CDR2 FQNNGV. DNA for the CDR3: TGTGCCAGCAGCAACGGGGGGGCCGTACGAGAGACCCAGTACTTC. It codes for CASSNGGAVRETQYF.

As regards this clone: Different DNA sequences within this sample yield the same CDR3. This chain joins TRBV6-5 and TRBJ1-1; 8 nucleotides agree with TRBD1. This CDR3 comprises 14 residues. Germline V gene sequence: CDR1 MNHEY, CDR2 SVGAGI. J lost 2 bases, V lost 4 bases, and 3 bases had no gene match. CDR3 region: CASSWTGRNTEAFF. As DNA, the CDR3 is TGTGCCAGCAGTTGGACAGGGAGAAACACTGAAGCTTTCTTT.

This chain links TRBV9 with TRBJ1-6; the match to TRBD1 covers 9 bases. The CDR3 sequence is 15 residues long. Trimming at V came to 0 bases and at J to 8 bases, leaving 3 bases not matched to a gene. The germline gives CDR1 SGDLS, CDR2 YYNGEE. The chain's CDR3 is CASSVEGQGYSPLHF. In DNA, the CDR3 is TGTGCCAGCAGCGTAGAGGGACAGGGTTATTCACCCCTCCACTTT.

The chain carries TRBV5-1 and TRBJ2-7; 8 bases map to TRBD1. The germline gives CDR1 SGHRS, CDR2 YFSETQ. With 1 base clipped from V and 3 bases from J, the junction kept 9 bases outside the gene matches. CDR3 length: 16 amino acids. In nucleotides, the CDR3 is TGCGCCAGCAGCTTGAATTCGGACAGGGACCTCTACGAGCAGTACTTC. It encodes CASSLNSDRDLYEQYF.

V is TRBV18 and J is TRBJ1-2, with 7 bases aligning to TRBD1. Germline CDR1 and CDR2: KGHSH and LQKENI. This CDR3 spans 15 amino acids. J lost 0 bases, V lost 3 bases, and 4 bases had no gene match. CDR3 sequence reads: CASSPGGTANYGYTF. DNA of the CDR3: TGTGCCAGCTCACCCGGAGGGACAGCTAACTATGGCTACACCTTC.

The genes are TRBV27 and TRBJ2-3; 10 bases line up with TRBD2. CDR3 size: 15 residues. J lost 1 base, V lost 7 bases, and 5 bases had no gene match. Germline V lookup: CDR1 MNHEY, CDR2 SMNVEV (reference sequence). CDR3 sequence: CASTPSGSGTDTQYF. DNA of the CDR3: TGTGCCAGCACTCCTAGCGGGAGTGGCACAGATACGCAGTATTTT.

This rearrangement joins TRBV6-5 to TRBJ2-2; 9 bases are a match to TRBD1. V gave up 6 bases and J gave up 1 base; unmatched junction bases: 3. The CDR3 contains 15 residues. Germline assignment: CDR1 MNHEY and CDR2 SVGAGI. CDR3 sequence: CASRPTGGNTGELFF. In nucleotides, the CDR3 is TGTGCCAGCAGACCGACAGGGGGGAACACCGGGGAGCTGTTTTTT.

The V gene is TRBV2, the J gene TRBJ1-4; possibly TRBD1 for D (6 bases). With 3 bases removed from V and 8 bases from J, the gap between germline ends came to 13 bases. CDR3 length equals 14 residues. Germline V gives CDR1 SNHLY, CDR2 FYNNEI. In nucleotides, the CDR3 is TGTGCCAGCAGTGAGGGGGCTTTAAGAGAAAAACTGTTTTTT. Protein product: CASSEGALREKLFF.

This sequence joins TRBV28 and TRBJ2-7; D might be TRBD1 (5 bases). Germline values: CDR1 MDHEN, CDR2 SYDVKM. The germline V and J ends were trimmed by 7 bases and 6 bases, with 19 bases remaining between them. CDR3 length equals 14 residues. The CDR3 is CASIPGDSNGEQYF. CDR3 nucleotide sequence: TGTGCCAGCATTCCCGGCGACAGCAACGGCGAGCAGTACTTC. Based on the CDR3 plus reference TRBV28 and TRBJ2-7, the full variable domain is DVKVTQSSRYLVKRTGEKVFLECVQDMDHENMFWYRQDPGLGLRLIYFSYDVKMKEKGDIPEGYSVSREKKERFSLILESASTNQTSMYLCASIPGDSNGEQYFGPGTRLTVT.

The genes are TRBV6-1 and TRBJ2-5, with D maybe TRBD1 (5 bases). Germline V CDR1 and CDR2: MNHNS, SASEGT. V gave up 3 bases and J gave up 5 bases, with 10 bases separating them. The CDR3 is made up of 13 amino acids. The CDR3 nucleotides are TGTGCCAGCAGTGATAGGGGCGGCGAGACCCAGTACTTC. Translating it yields CASSDRGGETQYF.